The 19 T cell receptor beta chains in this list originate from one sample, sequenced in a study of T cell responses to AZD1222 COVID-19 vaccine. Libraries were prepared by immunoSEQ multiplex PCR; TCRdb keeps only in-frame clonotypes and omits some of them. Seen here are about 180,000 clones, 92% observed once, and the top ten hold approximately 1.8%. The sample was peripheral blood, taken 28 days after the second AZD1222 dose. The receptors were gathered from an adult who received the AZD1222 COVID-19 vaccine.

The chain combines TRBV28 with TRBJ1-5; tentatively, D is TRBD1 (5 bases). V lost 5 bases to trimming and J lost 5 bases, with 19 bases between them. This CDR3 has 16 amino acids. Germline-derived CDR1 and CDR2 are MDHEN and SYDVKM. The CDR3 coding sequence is TGTGCCAGCAGTCCGTCCCTGGGGGGAACTCATCAGCCCCAGCATTTT. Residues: CASSPSLGGTHQPQHF.

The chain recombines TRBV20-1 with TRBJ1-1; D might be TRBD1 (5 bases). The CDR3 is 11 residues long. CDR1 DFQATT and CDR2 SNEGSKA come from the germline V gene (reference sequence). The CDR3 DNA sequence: TGCGGGGCTCGGCCGAACACTGAAGCTTTCTTT. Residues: CGARPNTEAFF.

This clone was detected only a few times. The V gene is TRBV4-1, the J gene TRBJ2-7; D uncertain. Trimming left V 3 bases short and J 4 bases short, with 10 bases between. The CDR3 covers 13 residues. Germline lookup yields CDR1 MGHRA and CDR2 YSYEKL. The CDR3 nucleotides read TGCGCCAGCAGCCACCTCCCCCTTTACGAGCAGTACTTC. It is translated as CASSHLPLYEQYF.

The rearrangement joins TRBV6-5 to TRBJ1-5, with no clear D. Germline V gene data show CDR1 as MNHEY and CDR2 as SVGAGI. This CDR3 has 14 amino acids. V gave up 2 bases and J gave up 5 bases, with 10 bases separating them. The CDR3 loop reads CASSYGQADQPQHF. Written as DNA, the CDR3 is TGTGCCAGCAGTTACGGGCAGGCAGATCAGCCCCAGCATTTT.

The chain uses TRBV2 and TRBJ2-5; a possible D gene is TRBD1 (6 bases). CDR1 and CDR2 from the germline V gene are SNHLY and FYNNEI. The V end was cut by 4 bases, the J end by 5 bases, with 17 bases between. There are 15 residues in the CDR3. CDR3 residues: CASSVQGTLGETQYF. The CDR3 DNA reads TGTGCCAGCAGTGTACAGGGCACTTTGGGGGAGACCCAGTACTTC.

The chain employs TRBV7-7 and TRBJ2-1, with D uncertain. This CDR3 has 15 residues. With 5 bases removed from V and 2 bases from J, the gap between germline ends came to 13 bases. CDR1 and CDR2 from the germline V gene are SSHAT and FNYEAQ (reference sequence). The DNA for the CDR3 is TGTGCCAGCAGCACACGTGCGTCTCCCTACAATGAGCAGTTCTTC. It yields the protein CASSTRASPYNEQFF.

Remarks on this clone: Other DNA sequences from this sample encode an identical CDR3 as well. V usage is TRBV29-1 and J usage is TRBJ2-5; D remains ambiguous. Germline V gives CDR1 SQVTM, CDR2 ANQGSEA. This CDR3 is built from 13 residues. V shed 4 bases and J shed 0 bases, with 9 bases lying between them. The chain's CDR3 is CSVARTDQETQYF. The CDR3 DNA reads TGCAGCGTTGCGAGAACGGACCAAGAGACCCAGTACTTC.

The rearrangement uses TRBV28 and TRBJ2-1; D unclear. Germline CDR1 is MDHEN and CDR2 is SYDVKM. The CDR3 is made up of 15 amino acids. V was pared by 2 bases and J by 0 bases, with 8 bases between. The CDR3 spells CASSLHDDSYNEQFF. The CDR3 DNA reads TGTGCCAGCAGTTTACATGATGACTCCTACAATGAGCAGTTCTTC.

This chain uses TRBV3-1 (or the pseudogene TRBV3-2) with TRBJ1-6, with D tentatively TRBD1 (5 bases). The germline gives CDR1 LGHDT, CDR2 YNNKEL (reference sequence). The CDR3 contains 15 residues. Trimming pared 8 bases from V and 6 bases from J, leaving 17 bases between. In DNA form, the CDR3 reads TGTGCCAGCCAACCCTCTGCAGGGCGTAATTCACCCCTCCACTTT. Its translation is CASQPSAGRNSPLHF.

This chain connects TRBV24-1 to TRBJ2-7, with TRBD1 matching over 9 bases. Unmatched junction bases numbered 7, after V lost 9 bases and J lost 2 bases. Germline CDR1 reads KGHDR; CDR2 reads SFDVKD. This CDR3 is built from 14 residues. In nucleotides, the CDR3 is TGTGCCACCTCGGAGACAGGGGGGACCTACGAGCAGTACTTC. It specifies CATSETGGTYEQYF.

The CDR3 loop is CASSLRDREREQYF. The CDR3 DNA is TGTGCCAGCAGCCTCCGGGACAGGGAAAGGGAGCAGTACTTC. The chain uses TRBV3-1 (or the pseudogene TRBV3-2) and TRBJ2-7; 9 nucleotides agree with TRBD1. V lost 4 bases and J lost 7; bases outside the gene matches: 8. The germline V gene has CDR1 LGHDT and CDR2 YNNKEL (reference sequence). The length of the CDR3 is 14 residues.

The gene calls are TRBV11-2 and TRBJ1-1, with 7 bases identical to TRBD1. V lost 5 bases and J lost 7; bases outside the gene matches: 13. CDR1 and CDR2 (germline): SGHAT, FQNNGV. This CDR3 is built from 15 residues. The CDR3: CASSLGQRSGDEAFF. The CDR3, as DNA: TGTGCCAGCAGCCTGGGACAGCGGAGTGGAGATGAAGCTTTCTTT.

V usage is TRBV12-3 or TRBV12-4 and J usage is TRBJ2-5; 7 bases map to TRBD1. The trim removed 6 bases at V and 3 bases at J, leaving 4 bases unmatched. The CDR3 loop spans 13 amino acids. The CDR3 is CASRFQGEETQYF. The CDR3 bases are TGTGCCAGCAGATTTCAGGGGGAAGAGACCCAGTACTTC.

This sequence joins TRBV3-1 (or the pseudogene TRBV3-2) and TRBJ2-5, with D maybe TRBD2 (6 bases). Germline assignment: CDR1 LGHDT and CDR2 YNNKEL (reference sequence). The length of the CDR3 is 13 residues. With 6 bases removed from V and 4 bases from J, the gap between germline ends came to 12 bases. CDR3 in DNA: TGTGCCAGCAGTCAGGGAGGTTTAGAGACCCAGTACTTC. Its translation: CASSQGGLETQYF.

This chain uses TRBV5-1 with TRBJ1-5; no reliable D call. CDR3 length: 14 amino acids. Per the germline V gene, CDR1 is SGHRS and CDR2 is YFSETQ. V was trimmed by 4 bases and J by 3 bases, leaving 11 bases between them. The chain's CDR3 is CASSQDGDNQPQHF. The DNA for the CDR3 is TGCGCCAGCAGCCAGGACGGGGACAATCAGCCCCAGCATTTT.

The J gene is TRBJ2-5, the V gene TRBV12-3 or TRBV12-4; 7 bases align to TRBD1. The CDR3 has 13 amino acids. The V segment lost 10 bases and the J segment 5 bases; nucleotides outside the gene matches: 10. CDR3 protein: CAIRGTYTETQYF. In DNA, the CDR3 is TGTGCCATCAGGGGGACGTACACGGAGACCCAGTACTTC.

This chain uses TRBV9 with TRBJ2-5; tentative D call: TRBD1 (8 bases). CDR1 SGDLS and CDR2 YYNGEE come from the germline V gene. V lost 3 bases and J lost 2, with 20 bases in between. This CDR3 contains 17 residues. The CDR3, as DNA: TGTGCCAGCAGCGCCCGGACAGGGAGGGGGAGGCAAGAGACCCAGTACTTC. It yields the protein CASSARTGRGRQETQYF.

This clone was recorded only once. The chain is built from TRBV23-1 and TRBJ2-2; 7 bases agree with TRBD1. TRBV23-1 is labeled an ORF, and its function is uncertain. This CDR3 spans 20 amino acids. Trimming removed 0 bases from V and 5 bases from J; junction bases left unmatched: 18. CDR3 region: CASSQSFVRRQGVGTGELFF. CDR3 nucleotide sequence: TGCGCCAGCAGTCAATCGTTTGTCAGGAGGCAGGGGGTAGGGACCGGGGAGCTGTTTTTT.

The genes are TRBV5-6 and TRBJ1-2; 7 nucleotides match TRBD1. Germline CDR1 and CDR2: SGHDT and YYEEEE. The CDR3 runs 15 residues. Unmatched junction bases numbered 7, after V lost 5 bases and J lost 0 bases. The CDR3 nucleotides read TGTGCCAGCAGTTTAGGACAGGTTACTAACTATGGCTACACCTTC. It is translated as CASSLGQVTNYGYTF.